This TCR beta chain was recorded in a study of T cell changes during pregnancy in multiple sclerosis. This clone was recorded only once. Profiling relied on immunoSEQ multiplex PCR, and the TCRdb table lists in-frame clones only, not all of them. The sample lists approximately 60,000 clones; 91% were seen once. Germline loops: CDR1 SGHTA, CDR2 FQGNSA. Trimming shortened V by 2 bases and J by 2 bases, and 10 bases separated the two germline ends. The CDR3 has 14 residues. The sequencing here drew on peripheral blood, taken before pregnancy. J is TRBJ2-7 and V is TRBV7-2, with D tentatively TRBD1 (7 bases). This receptor was identified in a female donor with multiple sclerosis, enrolled in a pregnancy study. The CDR3: CASSLQGGPYEQYF. The CDR3 nucleotides are TGTGCCAGCAGCTTACAGGGGGGACCCTACGAGCAGTACTTC.